This T cell receptor beta chain was captured by sequencing in a study of blood T cell repertoires in COVID-19. At the level of the study: The United States, Italy and Spain supplied acute and convalescent COVID-19 samples. T cells, B-cell-depleted T cells, or PBMCs supplied cDNA or gDNA.

The CDR3 is made up of 16 amino acids. Per germline, CDR1 LGHNA and CDR2 YSLEER. V lost 0 bases and J 8 bases, leaving 16 bases between the germline ends. In the original workflow: It was from reference gene primer amplification that nucleated cell counts were estimated. Produced via immunoSEQ multiplex PCR; TCRdb's table is partial and in-frame only. That table furnishes V, J and clone size, whereas the DNA furnished D and trimming. The sample carries about 97,000 clones, approximately 84% recorded once. The sequence came from a middle-aged man with active or convalescent COVID-19. The sequenced sample was peripheral blood. The J gene is TRBJ1-4, the V gene TRBV4-3; D gene uncertain. The CDR3 spells CASSQDRTPGGEKLFF. CDR3 nucleotide sequence: TGCGCCAGCAGCCAAGATCGGACCCCCGGAGGGGAAAAACTGTTTTTT.